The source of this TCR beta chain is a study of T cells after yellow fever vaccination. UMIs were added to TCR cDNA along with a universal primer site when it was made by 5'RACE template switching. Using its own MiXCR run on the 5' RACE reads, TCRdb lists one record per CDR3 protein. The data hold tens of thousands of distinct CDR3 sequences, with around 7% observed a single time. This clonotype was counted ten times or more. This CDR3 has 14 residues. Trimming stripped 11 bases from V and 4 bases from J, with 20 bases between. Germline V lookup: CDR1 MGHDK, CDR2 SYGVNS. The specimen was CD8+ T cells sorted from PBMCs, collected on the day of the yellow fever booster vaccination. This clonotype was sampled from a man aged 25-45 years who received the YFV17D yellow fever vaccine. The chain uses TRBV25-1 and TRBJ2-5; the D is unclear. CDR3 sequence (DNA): TGTGCCTCAAGTGAGCATTCCTTAACAGAGACCCAGTACTTC. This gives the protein CASSEHSLTETQYF.